One and the same sample provided the 3 T cell receptor beta chains below, sequenced in a study of cytotoxic CD8 clonotypes in ibrutinib-treated CLL. TCRdb keeps only in-frame clones here, not all; method: immunoSEQ multiplex PCR. Of 90,000 to 95,000 clones listed, about 74% are singletons. The source was PBMCs, collected after 24 months of ibrutinib treatment. The receptors originated from a human donor with chronic lymphocytic leukemia.

This clone showed up just a few times. This chain uses TRBV11-2 with TRBJ1-2; D gene uncertain. The CDR3 has 13 residues. Per the germline V gene, CDR1 is SGHAT and CDR2 is FQNNGV. V gave up 2 bases and J gave up 8 bases, with 12 bases separating them. Here the CDR3 DNA reads TGTGCCAGCAGCTTAATGGGTAGGACGGGCTACACCTTC. Residues: CASSLMGRTGYTF.

This chain connects TRBV5-5 to TRBJ2-3; D gene ambiguous. Germline V gene lookup returns CDR1 SGHKS and CDR2 YYEKEE (reference sequence). The CDR3 has 14 residues. V was cut by 0 bases and J by 0 bases, with 5 bases left in between. The CDR3 nucleotides are TGTGCCAGCAGCTTGGGTCACAGCACAGATACGCAGTATTTT. Translated: CASSLGHSTDTQYF. Filled out from reference TRBV5-5 and TRBJ2-3, the complete variable domain reads DAGVTQSPTHLIKTRGQQVTLRCSPISGHKSVSWYQQVLGQGPQFIFQYYEKEERGRGNFPDRFSARQFPNYSSELNVNALLLGDSALYLCASSLGHSTDTQYFGPGTRLTVL.

The V and J genes are TRBV19 and TRBJ1-5, with D possibly TRBD1 on 6 matching bases. Trimming pared 4 bases from V and 7 bases from J, leaving 11 bases between. The CDR3 spans 13 residues. Germline V CDR1 and CDR2: LNHDA, SQIVND (reference sequence). Here the CDR3 reads CASSTGVEQPQHF. The CDR3, as DNA: TGTGCCAGTAGTACAGGGGTCGAGCAGCCCCAGCATTTT.